This T cell receptor (beta chain) came from a study of blood T cell repertoires in COVID-19. Study information: The analysed material was cDNA or gDNA that came from T cells, B-cell-depleted T cells, or PBMCs.

V lost 5 bases and J lost 1; bases outside the gene matches: 13. The CDR3 has 18 residues. CDR1 MGHRA and CDR2 YSYEKL come from the germline V gene. Method: immunoSEQ multiplex PCR; TCRdb's copy keeps in-frame clones and lacks some. In the table there are around 300,000 clones, around 90% of which are singletons. This sequence joins TRBV4-1 and TRBJ1-4; 7 bases are a match to TRBD1. Material for sequencing was PBMCs or T cells enriched from blood (not recorded which). The sequence derives from a woman under 40 who had recovered from COVID-19. CDR3 sequence (DNA): TGCGCCAGCAGCGTCGGGACAGAGGTGGTTTTAACTAATGAAAAACTGTTTTTT. Translated, it gives CASSVGTEVVLTNEKLFF.